This is a list of T cell receptor beta chains from one sample in a study of identical twins. A single record per CDR3 protein comes from TCRdb applying MiXCR to the 5' RACE reads. The sample records 200,000 to 250,000 distinct CDR3 sequences, approximately 7% being singletons. The data also belong to a second study, concerning yellow fever vaccine responses in identical twins.

The material sequenced was memory (CD45RO+) T cells sorted from blood. Receptors were obtained from a woman aged 18-29 years in good health. CDR3s include the opening cysteine and the closing phenylalanine or tryptophan. D genes are given only for firm matches. Clone size is shown for a subset of rows, as once, few, many or a class of expanded clone.

V	size	D	J	DNA	CDR3
TRBV7-6	-	TRBD1	TRBJ2-3	TGTGCCAGCAGCTTAGCGGCAGGGGGAAGCACAGATACGCAGTATTTT	CASSLAAGGSTDTQYF
TRBV5-1	few	-	TRBJ2-7	TGCGCCAGCAGCTTGTTCGCGGGCTCCTACGAGCAGTACTTC	CASSLFAGSYEQYF
TRBV21-1	-	-	TRBJ1-1	TGTGCCAGCAAAGGACAGGGTGGGAACACTGAAGCTTTCTTT	CASKGQGGNTEAFF
TRBV5-1	few	-	TRBJ2-5	TGCGCCAGCACCCCCATGCTAGACCAAGAGACCCAGTACTTC	CASTPMLDQETQYF
TRBV12-3/TRBV12-4	-	-	TRBJ1-2	TGTGCCAGCCAGAAGGGGGACTATGGCTACACCTTC	CASQKGDYGYTF
TRBV6-6	-	-	TRBJ1-1	TGTGCCAGCACCACTCTGGGGAACACTGAAGCTTTCTTT	CASTTLGNTEAFF
TRBV18	few	-	TRBJ2-6	TGTGCCAGCTCACCACGAAGAGTTTCCAACCCCTCTGGGGCCAACGTCCTGACTTTC	CASSPRRVSNPSGANVLTF
TRBV27	many	-	TRBJ1-6	TGTGCCAGCAGTTTTTCGCTCCGGGAAGGTGGTAATTCACCCCTCCACTTT	CASSFSLREGGNSPLHF
TRBV3-1	-	-	TRBJ2-1	TGTGCCAGCGGTGCCGGGAATGAGCAGTTCTTC	CASGAGNEQFF
TRBV20-1	many	-	TRBJ2-5	TGCAGTGCTATCAACGGACTACAAGAGACCCAGTACTTC	CSAINGLQETQYF
TRBV11-2	-	TRBD1	TRBJ1-1	TGTGCCAGCAGCCTAACCGGGACAGGGAGGACTGAAGCTTTCTTT	CASSLTGTGRTEAFF
TRBV18	-	-	TRBJ2-1	TGTGCCAGCTCACCAGCGGTAGCTTCCTACAATGAGCAGTTCTTC	CASSPAVASYNEQFF
TRBV24-1	many	-	TRBJ2-3	TGTGCCACCAGTGAGGGGGCCTACACAGATACGCAGTATTTT	CATSEGAYTDTQYF
TRBV7-8	-	-	TRBJ2-7	TGTGCCAGCAGCTTCGACCGCTACGAGCAGTACTTC	CASSFDRYEQYF
TRBV12-3/TRBV12-4	many	-	TRBJ2-7	TGTGCCAGCAGCCCCACCTTGACTACCCCGAGCTCCTACGAGCAGTACTTC	CASSPTLTTPSSYEQYF
TRBV28	many	TRBD1	TRBJ2-7	TGTGCCAGCAGTTCACAGGGGGCATCCTACGAGCAGTACTTC	CASSSQGASYEQYF
TRBV11-3	few	-	TRBJ2-1	TGTGCCAGCACCAGGGGGGCGGCCAACCCCGGGCAGTTCTTC	CASTRGAANPGQFF
TRBV3-1	-	TRBD2	TRBJ2-5	TGTGCCAGCAGCCCATCGGGGGGAAAAGAGACCCAGTACTTC	CASSPSGGKETQYF
TRBV9	-	TRBD2	TRBJ2-3	TGTGCCAGCAGCGTAGGCCTAGCGGAGTCAGATACGCAGTATTTT	CASSVGLAESDTQYF
TRBV29-1	many	TRBD1	TRBJ1-2	TGCAGCGCAAGGGACAGCGACAACTATGGCTACACCTTC	CSARDSDNYGYTF
TRBV12-3/TRBV12-4	many	-	TRBJ2-5	TGTGCCAGCAGTCCGACTAGTGTTCCTGAGACCCAGTACTTC	CASSPTSVPETQYF
TRBV7-2	-	TRBD1	TRBJ1-5	TGTGCCAGCAGCTTAGCGGGGACAGGGTCTGGCAATCAGCCCCAGCATTTT	CASSLAGTGSGNQPQHF
TRBV5-1	-	-	TRBJ2-2	TGCGCCAGCAGCTTGGGGGACCGAGCGGATTTCGGGGAGCTGTTTTTT	CASSLGDRADFGELFF
TRBV6-5	few	TRBD2	TRBJ2-3	TGTGCCAGCAGCCGGGGGGGATCGCAGTATTTT	CASSRGGSQYF
TRBV12-3/TRBV12-4	few	-	TRBJ1-1	TGTGCCAGCAGATCACCACCTGGGTTTGAAGCTTTCTTT	CASRSPPGFEAFF
TRBV4-1	many	-	TRBJ2-3	TGCGCCAGCAGCCCCCAGTCGGGGGATACGCAGTATTTT	CASSPQSGDTQYF
TRBV12-3/TRBV12-4	-	TRBD2	TRBJ2-5	TGTGCCAGCACTTCCGGACTAGCGGGGGCCCAAGAGACCCAGTACTTC	CASTSGLAGAQETQYF
TRBV20-1	many	-	TRBJ2-1	TGCAGTGCTTCGACCCGGACAAGAGCTTATGAGCAGTTCTTC	CSASTRTRAYEQFF
TRBV6-5	many	-	TRBJ1-3	TGTGCCAGCGGGACTGCTGGAAACACCATATATTTT	CASGTAGNTIYF
TRBV6-1	few	-	TRBJ1-2	TGTGCCAGCAGTAGGTGGCAGGAGGTCGGCACCTTC	CASSRWQEVGTF
TRBV27	-	-	TRBJ2-3	TGTGCCAGCAGTTTATTTGGACAGATCACAGATACGCAGTATTTT	CASSLFGQITDTQYF
TRBV12-3/TRBV12-4	few	-	TRBJ2-7	TGTGCCAGCAGTTTTCCAGGGGCCGAGCAGTACTTC	CASSFPGAEQYF
TRBV6-5	many	-	TRBJ2-2	TGTGCCAGCAGTCGCGGTGGCTTCCTAGGGTCCGGGGAGCTGTTTTTT	CASSRGGFLGSGELFF
TRBV12-3/TRBV12-4	many	TRBD2	TRBJ2-5	TGTGCCAGCAGTGGGGGGGTCCGGCGGGAGACCCAGTACTTC	CASSGGVRRETQYF
TRBV28	-	-	TRBJ2-6	TGTGCCAGCAGTTTTGGCCGGTTCTCTGGGGCCAACGTCCTGACTTTC	CASSFGRFSGANVLTF
TRBV28	few	TRBD1	TRBJ1-1	TGTGCCAGCAGCATGGACAGGGTCGTCTCTGAAGCTTTCTTT	CASSMDRVVSEAFF
TRBV7-6	few	-	TRBJ2-1	TGTGCCAGCAGCCCCCACTTTGCTGGCAATGAGCAGTTCTTC	CASSPHFAGNEQFF
TRBV6-5	many	TRBD2	TRBJ2-1	TGTGCCAGCAGTTACTCCTTCAGGCGGGAGGGCGGTGAGCAGTTCTTC	CASSYSFRREGGEQFF
TRBV5-1	many	-	TRBJ2-3	TGCGCCAGCAGCTTGGGAGGGTCAGATACGCAGTATTTT	CASSLGGSDTQYF
TRBV6-1	-	-	TRBJ2-2	TGTGCAAGCACCGACCGGGGGGAGCTGTTTTTT	CASTDRGELFF
TRBV12-5	-	-	TRBJ2-7	TGTGCTAGTGTCCAGGGGTCCGGGGTAATCTACGAGCAGTACTTC	CASVQGSGVIYEQYF
TRBV12-3/TRBV12-4	many	TRBD1	TRBJ1-5	TGTGCCAGTACTACCTGGACAGGGGGAAGTCAGCCCCAGCATTTT	CASTTWTGGSQPQHF
TRBV4-2	few	-	TRBJ1-1	TGTGCCAGCAGCCGAGTTCAGGGTACTGAAGCTTTCTTT	CASSRVQGTEAFF
TRBV12-3/TRBV12-4	few	-	TRBJ2-3	TGTGCCAGCAGTTGGGGACGTACCACAGATACGCAGTATTTT	CASSWGRTTDTQYF
TRBV6-4	few	-	TRBJ2-2	TGTGCCAGCAGTGACTCGATAGTACCCGGGGAGCTGTTTTTT	CASSDSIVPGELFF
TRBV5-1	few	-	TRBJ1-1	TGCGCCAGCAGCTTGGGGGAGGGTTTCTCTGAAGCTTTCTTT	CASSLGEGFSEAFF
TRBV10-3	many	TRBD2	TRBJ2-3	TGTGCCATCAGTGAATGGACTAGCGGGAGTGGGGATACGCAGTATTTT	CAISEWTSGSGDTQYF
TRBV7-6	-	TRBD2	TRBJ2-1	TGTGCCAGCAGCTTAAGTAATGGGGGGGACCAGTTCTTC	CASSLSNGGDQFF
TRBV27	many	TRBD1	TRBJ1-6	TGTGCCAGCAGCGTCCTTGGGACAGGGAATAATTCACCCCTCCACTTT	CASSVLGTGNNSPLHF
TRBV7-9	few	TRBD1	TRBJ2-5	TGTGCCAGCACCTCACCGGGACAGGGAGGCCAAGAGACCCAGTACTTC	CASTSPGQGGQETQYF
TRBV27	-	TRBD1	TRBJ2-5	TGTGCCAGCAGACATGGACAGGGTTTGGAGACCCAGTACTTC	CASRHGQGLETQYF
TRBV5-6	-	-	TRBJ1-6	TGTGCCAGCAGGCCCCGGGACACTCTTTGGGGGTCACCCCTCCACTTT	CASRPRDTLWGSPLHF